This T cell receptor (beta chain) was identified during a study of a mutant IDH1 vaccine in newly diagnosed glioma. Study overall: Eight vaccine injections were given to patients in weeks 1, 3, 5, 7, 11, 15, 19 and 23. Therapy received beforehand was radiotherapy, temozolomide, or both, with most patients given both.

Profiling relied on immunoSEQ multiplex PCR, and the TCRdb table lists in-frame clones only, not all of them. The sample yields around 51,000 clones, just under 80% seen once. Time point noted: week 5, during vaccination. A single vaccine dose contained 300 ug of mutant IDH1 20-mer peptide, and topical imiquimod was used with it. This clone showed up just a few times. Its antigen is still unknown. V dropped 4 bases and J dropped 7 bases, with 11 bases sitting between them. There are 13 residues in the CDR3. CDR1 is ENHRY and CDR2 is SYGVKD in the germline V gene. The J gene is TRBJ1-5, the V gene TRBV10-3; D possibly corresponds to TRBD1 (5 bases). The starting material was PBMCs, obtained from a glioma patient whose treatment included an IDH1 peptide vaccine. This TCR derives from a woman in her thirties or forties with glioma. CDR3 bases: TGTGCCATCAGTGGAGGGGAGGGACAGCCCCAGCATTTT. Translation gives CAISGGEGQPQHF.